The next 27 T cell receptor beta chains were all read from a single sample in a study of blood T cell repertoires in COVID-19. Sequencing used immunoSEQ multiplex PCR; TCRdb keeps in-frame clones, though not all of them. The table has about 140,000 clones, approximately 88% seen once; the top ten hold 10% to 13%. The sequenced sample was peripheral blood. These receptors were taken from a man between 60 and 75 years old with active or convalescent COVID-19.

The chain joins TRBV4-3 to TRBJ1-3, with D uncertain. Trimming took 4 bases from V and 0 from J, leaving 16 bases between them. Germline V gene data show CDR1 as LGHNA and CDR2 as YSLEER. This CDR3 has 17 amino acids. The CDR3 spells CASSPDHESVSGNTIYF. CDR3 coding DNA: TGCGCCAGCAGCCCAGATCACGAGTCCGTCTCTGGAAACACCATATATTTT.

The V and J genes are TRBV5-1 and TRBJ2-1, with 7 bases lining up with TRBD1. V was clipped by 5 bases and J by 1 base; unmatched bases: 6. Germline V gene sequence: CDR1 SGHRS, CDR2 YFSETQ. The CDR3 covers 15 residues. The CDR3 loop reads CASRGQIQSYNEQFF. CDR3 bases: TGCGCCAGCAGGGGACAGATACAATCCTACAATGAGCAGTTCTTC.

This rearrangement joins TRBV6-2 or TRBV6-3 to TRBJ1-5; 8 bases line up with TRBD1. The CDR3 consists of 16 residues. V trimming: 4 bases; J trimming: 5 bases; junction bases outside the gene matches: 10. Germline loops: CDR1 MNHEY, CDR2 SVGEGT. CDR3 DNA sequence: TGTGCCAGCAGTTCCAGGACAGGGACATTTGATCAGCCCCAGCATTTT. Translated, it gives CASSSRTGTFDQPQHF.

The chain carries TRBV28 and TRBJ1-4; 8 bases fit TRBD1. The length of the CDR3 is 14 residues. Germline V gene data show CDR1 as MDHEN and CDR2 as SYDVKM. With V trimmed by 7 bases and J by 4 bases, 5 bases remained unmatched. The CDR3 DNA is TGTGCCAGCACCACCGGACAGGGTAATGAAAAACTGTTTTTT. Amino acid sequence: CASTTGQGNEKLFF.

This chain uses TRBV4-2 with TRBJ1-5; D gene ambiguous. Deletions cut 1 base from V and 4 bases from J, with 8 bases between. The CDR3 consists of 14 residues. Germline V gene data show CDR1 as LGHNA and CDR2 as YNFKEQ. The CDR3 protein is CASSQAGVNQPQHF. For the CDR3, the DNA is TGTGCCAGCAGCCAAGCAGGCGTTAATCAGCCCCAGCATTTT.

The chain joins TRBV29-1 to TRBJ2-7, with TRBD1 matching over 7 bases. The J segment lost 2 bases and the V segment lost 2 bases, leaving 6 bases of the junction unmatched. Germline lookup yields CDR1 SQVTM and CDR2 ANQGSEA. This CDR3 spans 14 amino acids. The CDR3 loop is CSVETRGKPYEQYF. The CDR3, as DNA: TGCAGCGTTGAAACCAGGGGGAAACCCTACGAGCAGTACTTC.

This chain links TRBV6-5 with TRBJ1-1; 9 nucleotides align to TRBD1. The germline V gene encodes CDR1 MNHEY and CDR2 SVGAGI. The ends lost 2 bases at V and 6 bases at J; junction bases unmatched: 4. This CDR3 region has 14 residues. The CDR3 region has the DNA TGTGCCAGCAGTTACATCCGGGACAGGGCTGAAGCTTTCTTT. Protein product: CASSYIRDRAEAFF.

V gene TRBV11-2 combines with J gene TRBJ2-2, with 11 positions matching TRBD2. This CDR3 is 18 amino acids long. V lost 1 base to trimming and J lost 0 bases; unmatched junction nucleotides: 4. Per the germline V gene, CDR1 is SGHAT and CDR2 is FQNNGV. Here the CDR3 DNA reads TGTGCCAGCAGCTTAGCGAGACTAGCGGGACCGAACACCGGGGAGCTGTTTTTT. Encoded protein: CASSLARLAGPNTGELFF.

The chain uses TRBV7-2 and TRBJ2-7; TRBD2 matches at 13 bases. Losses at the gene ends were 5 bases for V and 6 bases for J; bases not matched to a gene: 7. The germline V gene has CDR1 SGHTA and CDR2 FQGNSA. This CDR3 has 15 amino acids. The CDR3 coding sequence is TGTGCCAGCAGCAGACCGGGACTAGCGGGACTCGAGCAGTACTTC. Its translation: CASSRPGLAGLEQYF.

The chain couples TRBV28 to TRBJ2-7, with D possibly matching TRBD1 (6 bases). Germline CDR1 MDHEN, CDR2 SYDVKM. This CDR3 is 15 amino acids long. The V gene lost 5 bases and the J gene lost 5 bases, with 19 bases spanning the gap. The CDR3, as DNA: TGTGCCAGCAGTCCCGGATTAAGGGACACCCACGAGCAGTACTTC. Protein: CASSPGLRDTHEQYF. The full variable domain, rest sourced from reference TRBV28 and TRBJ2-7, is DVKVTQSSRYLVKRTGEKVFLECVQDMDHENMFWYRQDPGLGLRLIYFSYDVKMKEKGDIPEGYSVSREKKERFSLILESASTNQTSMYLCASSPGLRDTHEQYFGPGTRLTVT.

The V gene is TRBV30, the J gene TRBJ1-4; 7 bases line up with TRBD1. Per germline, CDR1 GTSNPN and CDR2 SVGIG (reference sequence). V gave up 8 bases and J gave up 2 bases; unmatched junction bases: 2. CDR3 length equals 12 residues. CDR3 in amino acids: CAGTATNEKLFF. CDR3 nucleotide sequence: TGTGCCGGGACAGCGACTAATGAAAAACTGTTTTTT.

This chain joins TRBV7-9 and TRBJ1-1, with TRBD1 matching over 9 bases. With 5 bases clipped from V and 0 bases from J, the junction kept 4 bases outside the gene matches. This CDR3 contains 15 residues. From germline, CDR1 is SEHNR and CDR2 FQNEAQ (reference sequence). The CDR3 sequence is CASSAGDRVNTEAFF. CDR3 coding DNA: TGTGCCAGCAGCGCAGGGGACAGGGTGAACACTGAAGCTTTCTTT. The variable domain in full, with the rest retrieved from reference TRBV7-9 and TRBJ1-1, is DTGVSQNPRHKITKRGQNVTFRCDPISEHNRLYWYRQTLGQGPEFLTYFQNEAQLEKSRLLSDRFSAERPKGSFSTLEIQRTEQGDSAMYLCASSAGDRVNTEAFFGQGTRLTVV.

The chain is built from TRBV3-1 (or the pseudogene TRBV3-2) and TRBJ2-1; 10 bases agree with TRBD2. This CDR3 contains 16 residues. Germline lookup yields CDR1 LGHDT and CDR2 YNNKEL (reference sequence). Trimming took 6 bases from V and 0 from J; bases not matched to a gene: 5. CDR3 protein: CASRLSGRSSYNEQFF. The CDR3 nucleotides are TGTGCCAGCAGGCTTAGCGGGAGGTCCTCCTACAATGAGCAGTTCTTC.

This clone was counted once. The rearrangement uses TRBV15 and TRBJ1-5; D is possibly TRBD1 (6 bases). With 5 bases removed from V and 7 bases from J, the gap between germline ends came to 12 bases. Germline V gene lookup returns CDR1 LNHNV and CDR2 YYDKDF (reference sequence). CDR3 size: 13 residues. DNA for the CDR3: TGTGCCACCAGCCAGGGGCGCGGGCAGCCCCAGCATTTT. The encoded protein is CATSQGRGQPQHF.

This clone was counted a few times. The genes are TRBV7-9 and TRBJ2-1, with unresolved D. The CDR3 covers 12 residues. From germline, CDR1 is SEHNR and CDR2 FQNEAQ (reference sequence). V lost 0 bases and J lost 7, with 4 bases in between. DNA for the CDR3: TGTGCCAGCAGCTTAGCCCCAAATGAGCAGTTCTTC. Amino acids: CASSLAPNEQFF. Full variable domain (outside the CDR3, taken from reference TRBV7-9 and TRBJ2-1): DTGVSQNPRHKITKRGQNVTFRCDPISEHNRLYWYRQTLGQGPEFLTYFQNEAQLEKSRLLSDRFSAERPKGSFSTLEIQRTEQGDSAMYLCASSLAPNEQFFGPGTRLTVL.

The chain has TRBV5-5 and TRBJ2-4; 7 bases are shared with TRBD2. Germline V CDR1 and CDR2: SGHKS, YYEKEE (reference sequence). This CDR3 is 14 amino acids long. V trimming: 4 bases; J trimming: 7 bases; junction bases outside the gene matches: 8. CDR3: CASSGRGVGNIQYF. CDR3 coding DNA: TGTGCCAGCAGCGGGAGGGGTGTAGGGAACATTCAGTACTTC.

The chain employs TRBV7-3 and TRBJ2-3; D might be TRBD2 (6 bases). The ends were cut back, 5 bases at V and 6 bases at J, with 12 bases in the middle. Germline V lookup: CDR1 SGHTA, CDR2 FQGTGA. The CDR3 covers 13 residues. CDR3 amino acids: CASSVRRGDTQYF. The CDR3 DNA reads TGTGCCAGCAGCGTGCGACGGGGGGATACGCAGTATTTT.

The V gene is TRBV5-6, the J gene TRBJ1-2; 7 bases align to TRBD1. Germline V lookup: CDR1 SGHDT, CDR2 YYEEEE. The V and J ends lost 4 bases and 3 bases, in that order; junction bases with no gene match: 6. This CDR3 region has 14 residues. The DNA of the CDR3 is TGTGCCAGCAGCCCTTTAACAGGGGACTATGGCTACACCTTC. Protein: CASSPLTGDYGYTF.

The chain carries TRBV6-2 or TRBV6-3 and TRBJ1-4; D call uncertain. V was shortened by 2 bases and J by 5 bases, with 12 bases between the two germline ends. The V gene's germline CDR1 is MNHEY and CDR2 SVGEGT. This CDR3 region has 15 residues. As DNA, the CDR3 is TGTGCCAGCAGTTACGAACGGCGGCTGAATGAAAAACTGTTTTTT. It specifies CASSYERRLNEKLFF.

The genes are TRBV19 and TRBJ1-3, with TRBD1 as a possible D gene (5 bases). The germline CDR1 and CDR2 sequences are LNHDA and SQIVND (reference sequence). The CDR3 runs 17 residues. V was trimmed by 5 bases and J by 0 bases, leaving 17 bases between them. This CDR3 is CASSPAPTVGSGNTIYF. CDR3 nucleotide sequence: TGTGCCAGTAGTCCAGCCCCGACAGTCGGCTCTGGAAACACCATATATTTT.

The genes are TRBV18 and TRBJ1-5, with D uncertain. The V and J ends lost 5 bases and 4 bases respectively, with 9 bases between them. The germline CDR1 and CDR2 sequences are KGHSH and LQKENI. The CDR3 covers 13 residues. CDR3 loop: CASSMTRNQPQHF. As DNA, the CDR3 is TGTGCCAGCTCAATGACAAGAAATCAGCCCCAGCATTTT. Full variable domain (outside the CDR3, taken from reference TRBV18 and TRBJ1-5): NAGVMQNPRHLVRRRGQEARLRCSPMKGHSHVYWYRQLPEEGLKFMVYLQKENIIDESGMPKERFSAEFPKEGPSILRIQQVVRGDSAAYFCASSMTRNQPQHFGDGTRLSIL.

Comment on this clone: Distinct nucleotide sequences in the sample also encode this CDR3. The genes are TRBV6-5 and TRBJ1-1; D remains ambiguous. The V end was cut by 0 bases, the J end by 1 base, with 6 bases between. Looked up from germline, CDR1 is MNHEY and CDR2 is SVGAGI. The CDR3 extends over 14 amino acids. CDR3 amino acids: CASSYSERNTEAFF. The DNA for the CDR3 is TGTGCCAGCAGTTACTCCGAGAGGAACACTGAAGCTTTCTTT.

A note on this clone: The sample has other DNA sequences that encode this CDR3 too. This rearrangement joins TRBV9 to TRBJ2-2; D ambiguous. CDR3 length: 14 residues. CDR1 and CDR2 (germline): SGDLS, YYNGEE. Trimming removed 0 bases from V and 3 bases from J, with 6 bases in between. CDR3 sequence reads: CASSVGPDTGELFF. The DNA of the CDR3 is TGTGCCAGCAGCGTAGGGCCAGACACCGGGGAGCTGTTTTTT.

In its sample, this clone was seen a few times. In nucleotides, the CDR3 is TGTGCCACCAGTGACCGGGCGGGGCTAGCTTTCTTT. It specifies CATSDRAGLAFF. The chain combines TRBV24-1 with TRBJ1-1; possibly TRBD1 for D (5 bases). Germline CDR1 and CDR2: KGHDR and SFDVKD. The CDR3 contains 12 residues. V was clipped by 4 bases and J by 10 bases, with 12 bases between them.

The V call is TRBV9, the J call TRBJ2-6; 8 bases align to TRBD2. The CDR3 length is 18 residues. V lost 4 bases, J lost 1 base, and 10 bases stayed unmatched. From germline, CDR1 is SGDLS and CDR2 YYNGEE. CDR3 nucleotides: TGTGCCAGCAGCCCCCGAAGCGGGAGTGAATCTGGGGCCAACGTCCTGACTTTC. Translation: CASSPRSGSESGANVLTF.

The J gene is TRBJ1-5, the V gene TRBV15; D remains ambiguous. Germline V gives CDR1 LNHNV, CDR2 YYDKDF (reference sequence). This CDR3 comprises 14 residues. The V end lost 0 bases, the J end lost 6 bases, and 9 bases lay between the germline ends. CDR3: CATSRDIGVQPQHF. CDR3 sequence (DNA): TGTGCCACCAGCAGAGATATCGGGGTTCAGCCCCAGCATTTT. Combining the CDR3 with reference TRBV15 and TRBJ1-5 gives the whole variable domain DAMVIQNPRYQVTQFGKPVTLSCSQTLNHNVMYWYQQKSSQAPKLLFHYYDKDFNNEADTPDNFQSRRPNTSFCFLDIRSPGLGDTAMYLCATSRDIGVQPQHFGDGTRLSIL.

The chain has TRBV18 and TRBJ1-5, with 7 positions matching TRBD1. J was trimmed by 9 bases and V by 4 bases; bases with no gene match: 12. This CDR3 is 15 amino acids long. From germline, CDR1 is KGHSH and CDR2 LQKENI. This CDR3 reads CASSRAGTVDGPQHF. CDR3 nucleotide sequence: TGTGCCAGCTCACGAGCCGGGACAGTAGATGGGCCCCAGCATTTT.